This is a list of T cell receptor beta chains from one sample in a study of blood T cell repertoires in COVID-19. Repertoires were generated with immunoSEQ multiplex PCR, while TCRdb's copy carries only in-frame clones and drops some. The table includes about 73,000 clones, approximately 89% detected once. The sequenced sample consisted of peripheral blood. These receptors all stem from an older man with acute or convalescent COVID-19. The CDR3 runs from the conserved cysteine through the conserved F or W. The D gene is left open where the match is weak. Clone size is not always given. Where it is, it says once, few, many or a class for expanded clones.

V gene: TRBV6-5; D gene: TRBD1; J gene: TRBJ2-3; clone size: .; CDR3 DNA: TGTGCCAACAAGGGTGGGACAGGGAACACAGATACGCAGTATTTT; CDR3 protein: CANKGGTGNTDTQYF
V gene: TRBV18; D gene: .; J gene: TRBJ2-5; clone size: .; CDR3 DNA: TGTGCCAGCTCACCAGAACAGGGAGAGACCCAGTACTTC; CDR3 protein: CASSPEQGETQYF
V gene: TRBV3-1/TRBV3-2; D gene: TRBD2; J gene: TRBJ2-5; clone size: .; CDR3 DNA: TGTGCCAGCAGCCACTTAGCGGGAACCTCCTTGGCCCAGTACTTC; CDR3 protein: CASSHLAGTSLAQYF
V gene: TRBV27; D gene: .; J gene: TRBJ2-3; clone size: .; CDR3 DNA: TGCTCCGCCGGGACACTGCACGGCACAGATACGCAGTATTTT; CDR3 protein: CSAGTLHGTDTQYF
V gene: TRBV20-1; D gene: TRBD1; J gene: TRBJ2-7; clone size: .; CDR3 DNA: TGCAGTGCTAGTGATGACAGGGGGCTTTACTCCTACGAGCAGTACTTC; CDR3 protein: CSASDDRGLYSYEQYF
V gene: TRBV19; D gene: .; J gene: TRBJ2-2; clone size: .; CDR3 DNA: TGTGCCAGTAGCCCAAGGGGGGGCGAGACCGGGGAGCTGTTTTTT; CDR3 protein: CASSPRGGETGELFF
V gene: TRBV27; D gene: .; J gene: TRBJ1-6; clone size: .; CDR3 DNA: TGTGCCAGCAGTTTCGAGACAGTTAATTCACCCCTCCACTTT; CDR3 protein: CASSFETVNSPLHF
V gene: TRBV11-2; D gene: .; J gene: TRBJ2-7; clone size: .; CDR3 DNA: TGTGCCAGCAGCCTAGGCGGGATCTACGAGCAGTACTTC; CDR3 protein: CASSLGGIYEQYF
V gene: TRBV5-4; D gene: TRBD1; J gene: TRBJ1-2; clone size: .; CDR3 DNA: TGTGCCAGCAGACCGGGACAGGTAACAGCCTATGGCTACACCTTC; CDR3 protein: CASRPGQVTAYGYTF
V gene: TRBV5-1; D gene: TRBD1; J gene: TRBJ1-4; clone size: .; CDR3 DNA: TGCGCCAGCAGCTTGGGGCGACAGGGGGGAGAAAAACTGTTTTTT; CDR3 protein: CASSLGRQGGEKLFF
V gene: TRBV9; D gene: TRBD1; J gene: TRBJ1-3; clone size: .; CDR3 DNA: TGTGCCAGCAGCGTAAGCCAAATTCCGGGACAGGGAAACACCATATATTTT; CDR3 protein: CASSVSQIPGQGNTIYF
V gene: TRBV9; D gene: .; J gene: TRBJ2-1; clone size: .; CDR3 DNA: TGTGCCAGCAGCCTAGTAGGAGGGGGCGGCTACAATGAGCAGTTCTTC; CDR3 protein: CASSLVGGGGYNEQFF
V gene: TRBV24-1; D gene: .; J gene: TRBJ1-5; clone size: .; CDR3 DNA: TGTGCCACCGGGGGGGGTCAGCCCCAGCATTTT; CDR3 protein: CATGGGQPQHF
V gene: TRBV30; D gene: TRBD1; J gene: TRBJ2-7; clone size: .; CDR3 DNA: TGTGCCTGGAGTGCCGCGGAGACAGGGAAATGGGAGCAGTACTTC; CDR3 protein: CAWSAAETGKWEQYF
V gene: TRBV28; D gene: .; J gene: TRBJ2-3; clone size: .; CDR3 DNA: TGTGCCAGCAGGTACAGTAGCACAGATACGCAGTATTTT; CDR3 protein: CASRYSSTDTQYF
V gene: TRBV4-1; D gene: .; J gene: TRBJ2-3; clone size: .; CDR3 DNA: TGCGCCAGCAGCCAATTGGACTGGGAGTGGGATACGCAGTATTTT; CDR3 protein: CASSQLDWEWDTQYF
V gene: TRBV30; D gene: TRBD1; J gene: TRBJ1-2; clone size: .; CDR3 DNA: TGTGCCTGGGCGACAGGGGCCACATATGGCTACACCTTC; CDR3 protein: CAWATGATYGYTF
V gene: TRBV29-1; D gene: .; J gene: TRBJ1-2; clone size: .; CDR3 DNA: TGCAGCGTTTTTACCCCCACGGACTATGGCTACACCTTC; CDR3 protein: CSVFTPTDYGYTF
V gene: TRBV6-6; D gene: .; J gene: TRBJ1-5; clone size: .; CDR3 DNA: TGTGCCAGCAGTTACTCGACAGCCCTTCAGCCCCAGCATTTT; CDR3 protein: CASSYSTALQPQHF
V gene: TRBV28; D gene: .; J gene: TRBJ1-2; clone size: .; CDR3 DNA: TGTGCCAGCAGTTTAAAACAGTACTATGGCTACACCTTC; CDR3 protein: CASSLKQYYGYTF
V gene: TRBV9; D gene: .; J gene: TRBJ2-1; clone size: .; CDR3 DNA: TGTGCCAGCAGCGTTAATTTCTATGAGCAGTTCTTC; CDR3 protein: CASSVNFYEQFF
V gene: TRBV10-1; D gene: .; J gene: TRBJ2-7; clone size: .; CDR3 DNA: TGCGCCAGCCCGTTTCGAGGCCTCACCTACGAGCAGTACTTC; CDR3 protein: CASPFRGLTYEQYF
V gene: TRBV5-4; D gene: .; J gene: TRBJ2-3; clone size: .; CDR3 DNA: TGTGCCAGCAGACGGGACTCCACAGATACGCAGTATTTT; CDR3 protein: CASRRDSTDTQYF
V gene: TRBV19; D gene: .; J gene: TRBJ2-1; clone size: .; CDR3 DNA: TGTGCCAGTAGCGGCCTCACAGGGAAAGAGGAGCAGTTCTTC; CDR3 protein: CASSGLTGKEEQFF
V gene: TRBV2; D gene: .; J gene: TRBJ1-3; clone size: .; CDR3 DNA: TGTGCCAGCAGTGAGCGGGGCAGGGCCTCTGGAAACACCATATATTTT; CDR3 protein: CASSERGRASGNTIYF
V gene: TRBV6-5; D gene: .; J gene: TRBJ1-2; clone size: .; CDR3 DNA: TGTGCCAGCAGTTACTCGGGGGCTGAGGGCTACACCTTC; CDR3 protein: CASSYSGAEGYTF
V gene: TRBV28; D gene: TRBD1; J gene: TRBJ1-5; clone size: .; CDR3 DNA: TGTGCCAGCAGTTTAAGGCAGGGGGCAACCCTTATGAGCAATCAGCCCCAGCATTTT; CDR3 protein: CASSLRQGATLMSNQPQHF
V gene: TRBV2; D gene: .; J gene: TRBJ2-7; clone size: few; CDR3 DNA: TGTGCCAGCACCGTGCGGGGTAACTACGAGCAGTACTTC; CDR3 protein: CASTVRGNYEQYF
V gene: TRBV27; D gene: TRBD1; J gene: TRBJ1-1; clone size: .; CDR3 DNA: TGTGCCAGCAGTGACAGGGTCGCTGAAGCTTTCTTT; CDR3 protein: CASSDRVAEAFF
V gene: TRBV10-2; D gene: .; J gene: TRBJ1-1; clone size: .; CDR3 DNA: TGCGCCAGCAGAAACGTCAGGGGCTCTGAAGCTTTCTTT; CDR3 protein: CASRNVRGSEAFF
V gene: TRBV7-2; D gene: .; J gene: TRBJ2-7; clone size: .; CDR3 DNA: TGTGCCAGCAGCGCAGACTGGACTCTCTCCTACGAGCAGTACTTC; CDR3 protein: CASSADWTLSYEQYF
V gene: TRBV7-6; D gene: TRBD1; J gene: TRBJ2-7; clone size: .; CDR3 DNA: TGTGCCAGCAGCCCTGAGGGACAGATCTCCTACGAGCAGTACTTC; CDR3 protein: CASSPEGQISYEQYF
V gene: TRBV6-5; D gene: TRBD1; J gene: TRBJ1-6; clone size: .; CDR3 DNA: TGTGCCAGCAGCACAGGGGAAATATTCTCCCTCCACTTT; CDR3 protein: CASSTGEIFSLHF
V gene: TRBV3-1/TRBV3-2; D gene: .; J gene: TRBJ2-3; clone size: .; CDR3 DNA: TGTGCCAGCAGCCAAAAGGTGGCGGGGTCCAGAGATACGCAGTATTTT; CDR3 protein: CASSQKVAGSRDTQYF
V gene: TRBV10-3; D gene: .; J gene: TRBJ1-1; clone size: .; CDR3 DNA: TGTGCCGTTCGGAGGGATTTGAACACTGAAGCTTTCTTT; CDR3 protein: CAVRRDLNTEAFF
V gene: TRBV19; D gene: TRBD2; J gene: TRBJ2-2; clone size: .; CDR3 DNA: TGTGCCAGTAGTACCCCCGGGACTAGCAAGACCGGGGAGCTGTTTTTT; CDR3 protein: CASSTPGTSKTGELFF
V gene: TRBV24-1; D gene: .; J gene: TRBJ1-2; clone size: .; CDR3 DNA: TGTGCCACCAGTGACCCAGGGAGGGACAATGGCTACACCTTC; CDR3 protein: CATSDPGRDNGYTF
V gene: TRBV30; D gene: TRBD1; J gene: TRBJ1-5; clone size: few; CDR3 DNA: TGTGCCTGGAGTGTGGGGACAGTTAATCAGCCCCAGCATTTT; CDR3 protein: CAWSVGTVNQPQHF
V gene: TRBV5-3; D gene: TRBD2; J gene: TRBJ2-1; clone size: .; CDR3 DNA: TGTGCCAGAAGCCTTAATGGGACTAGCGGGAGGGCCAGGGATGAGCAGTTCTTC; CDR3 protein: CARSLNGTSGRARDEQFF
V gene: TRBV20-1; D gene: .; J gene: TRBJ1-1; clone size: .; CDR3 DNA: TGCAGTGCTAGCTCGAACACTGAAGCTTTCTTT; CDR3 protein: CSASSNTEAFF
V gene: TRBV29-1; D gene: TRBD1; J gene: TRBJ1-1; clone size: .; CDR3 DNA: TGCAGCGTTGGGACAGGGAACACTGAAGCTTTCTTT; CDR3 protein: CSVGTGNTEAFF
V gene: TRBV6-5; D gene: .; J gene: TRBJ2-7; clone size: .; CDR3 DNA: TGTGCCAGCACTTCCTTCGGAGGGAAGGGCGAGCAGTACTTC; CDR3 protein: CASTSFGGKGEQYF
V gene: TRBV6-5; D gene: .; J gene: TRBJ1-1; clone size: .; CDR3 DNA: TGTGCCAGCAGTCGGGACATTCCCCCTGAAGCTTTCTTT; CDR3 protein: CASSRDIPPEAFF
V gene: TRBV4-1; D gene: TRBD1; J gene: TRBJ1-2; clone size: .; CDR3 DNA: TGCGCCAGCAGCCAAGCGTGGGGACAGGGTCACTATGGCTACACCTTC; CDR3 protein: CASSQAWGQGHYGYTF
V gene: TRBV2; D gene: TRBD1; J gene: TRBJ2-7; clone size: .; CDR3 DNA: TGTGCCAGCAGCCCGGGACAGGGGGCCTACGAGCAGTACTTC; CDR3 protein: CASSPGQGAYEQYF